This is a list of T cell receptor beta chains from one sample in a study of T-cell reconstitution after alpha-beta-depleted transplantation in children. TCRdb re-called the PCR reads through MiXCR, storing one row per CDR3 protein. The sample lists a few hundred thousand distinct CDR3 sequences, 9.5% to 10% seen once, with over 9.5% in the top ten. Sequences were derived from PBMCs from the stem cell graft donor, sampled from the stem cell graft. The receptor source for this set is a human donor who donated a stem cell graft to a child with SCID. CDR3s include the opening cysteine and the closing phenylalanine or tryptophan. A D gene is named only where the DNA matches it firmly. Clone sizes are given selectively: once, few, many, or a class where the clone is expanded.

>TRBV4-2|16|TRBD2|TRBJ2-3|.
CASSPREDYNTDTQYF
TGTGCCAGCAGCCCCCGGGAGGACTACAACACAGATACGCAGTATTTT
>TRBV20-1|16|TRBD2|TRBJ2-2|few
CSARGLAGGPTGELFF
TGCAGTGCTAGAGGACTAGCGGGGGGGCCCACCGGGGAGCTGTTTTTT
>TRBV5-1|17|.|TRBJ2-7|few
CASSLPSDYGGSYEQYF
TGCGCCAGCAGCTTGCCGTCTGATTACGGGGGCTCGTACGAGCAGTACTTC
>TRBV6-5|18|TRBD1|TRBJ1-3|few
CASSLQGIRATSGNTIYF
TGTGCCAGCAGTTTACAGGGGATCCGGGCTACGTCTGGAAACACCATATATTTT
>TRBV7-8|19|TRBD2|TRBJ2-1|.
CASSTDGLAGGDSYNEQFF
TGTGCCAGCAGCACCGACGGACTAGCGGGGGGGGACTCCTACAATGAGCAGTTCTTC
>TRBV12-3/TRBV12-4|14|.|TRBJ2-7|many
CASSLRPKPYEQYF
TGTGCCAGCAGTTTAAGGCCTAAACCCTACGAGCAGTACTTC
>TRBV5-6|13|.|TRBJ1-2|few
CASSSFFGYGYTF
TGTGCCAGCAGCTCCTTTTTCGGCTATGGCTACACCTTC
>TRBV28|14|TRBD2|TRBJ2-5|.
CASSPSSGGETQYF
TGTGCCAGCAGTCCGTCTAGCGGGGGGGAGACCCAGTACTTC
>TRBV5-1|14|.|TRBJ2-1|.
CASSLGLADDGQFF
TGCGCCAGCAGCCTTGGACTGGCGGACGACGGGCAGTTCTTC
>TRBV11-2|16|.|TRBJ1-1|many
CASSLRAGRANTEAFF
TGTGCCAGCAGCTTAAGGGCAGGGAGGGCGAACACTGAAGCTTTCTTT
>TRBV5-1|18|.|TRBJ2-7|few
CASSLEGSGRIPPYEQYF
TGCGCCAGCAGCTTGGAAGGAAGCGGGCGGATCCCTCCCTACGAGCAGTACTTC
>TRBV13|13|TRBD1|TRBJ1-1|many
CASRNRDRTEAFF
TGTGCCAGCAGAAATCGGGACAGGACGGAAGCTTTCTTT
>TRBV5-5|13|.|TRBJ2-5|few
CASSPINQETQYF
TGTGCCAGCAGCCCAATAAACCAAGAGACCCAGTACTTC
>TRBV5-1|13|.|TRBJ1-1|many
CASSSDLNTEAFF
TGCGCCAGCAGCAGCGACTTGAACACTGAAGCTTTCTTT